This T cell receptor beta chain emerged from a study of early T cells in non-severe SARS-CoV-2 infection (dated by TCRdb to the early 2020s). General notes on the study: Because TCR sequencing relied on bulk RNA taken from unsorted whole blood, pairing of alpha and beta chains was not possible. Broader findings and caveats from the paper: Matching against VDJdb was skewed toward anti-spike CD8 responses, likely underestimated virus-specific expansions, and missed private and CD4 specificities.

Library preparation used 5' RACE. Sequencing was carried out with a NextSeq 500. The TCR library protocol attached unique molecular identifiers to individual cDNA molecules to correct for sequencing error and PCR bias. Both TCR alpha and beta chains were sequenced, and tight co-correlation was observed between alpha and beta sequence abundances in each sample. The paper's data handling went like this. Decombinator V4 was used to annotate the V gene, J gene and CDR3 of the TCR sequences. Expanded TCRs were defined as changing significantly between any two time points under a Poisson model with p below 0.0001. TCR abundances were normalised to the total number of TCRs sequenced per sample and were expressed as counts per million. TRAV1-2 paired with TRAJ12, TRAJ20 or TRAJ33 defined MAIT TCRs, while TRAV10 paired with TRAJ18 defined iNKT TCRs. VDJdb, accessed on 1 November 2021, was searched for TCRs annotated for CMV, EBV and SARS-CoV-2, and TCRs annotated for more than one antigen were excluded. TCRdb reprocessing: public reads trimmed at Q25 with fastp, clones called with MiXCR, in-frame beta chains kept. Duplicate CDR3 protein sequences are folded into a single record with the most common DNA and genes. TCRdb's processing, not the authors' own work, is the source of the V and J calls. The sample table shows tens of thousands of distinct CDR3 sequences, and about 6% are seen once. Approximately 5% of the sample is in the top ten clones.

This clonotype appeared many times. Its target antigen remains unknown. Per-base qualities were not stored, and no clone one base away is much larger. Relative to germline, V is 3 bases shorter and J is 4 bases shorter, with 7 bases between their ends. Including cysteine and phenylalanine, the CDR3 has 12 amino acids. Only the CDR3 DNA stays, 36 bases, in frame from base 1. Set within a cohort of healthcare workers in London, UK, this nested case-control study involved weekly PCR testing of nasopharyngeal swabs along with blood sampling. Healthcare workers were recruited between 23 and 31 March 2020, during the week of the UK lockdown, and were followed weekly for up to roughly 16 weeks.

The sample was whole blood. Recombination joined TRBV12-3 or TRBV12-4 with TRBJ2-7; no D gene can be assigned with confidence. This receptor was obtained from an adult who was a healthcare worker with PCR-confirmed SARS-CoV-2 infection or an uninfected control (not recorded which). This receptor has the CDR3 CASSLGLYEQYF. Here is the DNA: TGTGCCAGCAGTTTGGGGTTGTACGAGCAGTACTTC.